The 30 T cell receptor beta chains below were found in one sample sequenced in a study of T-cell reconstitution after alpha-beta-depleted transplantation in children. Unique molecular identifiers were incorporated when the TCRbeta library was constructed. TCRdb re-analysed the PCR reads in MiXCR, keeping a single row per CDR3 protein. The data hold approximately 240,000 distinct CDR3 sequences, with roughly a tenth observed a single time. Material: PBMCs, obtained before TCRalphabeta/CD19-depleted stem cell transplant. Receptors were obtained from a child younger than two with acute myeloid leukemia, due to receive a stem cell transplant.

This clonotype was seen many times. Here the CDR3 DNA reads TGTGCCAGCTCCCCCGGGGACAGGGGGAAGAAATATAGCAATCAGCCCCAGCATTTT. It codes for CASSPGDRGKKYSNQPQHF. This sequence joins TRBV18 and TRBJ1-5, with 11 bases lining up with TRBD1. Germline V lookup: CDR1 KGHSH, CDR2 LQKENI. The CDR3 extends over 19 amino acids. V was clipped by 6 bases and J by 0 bases; unmatched bases: 13.

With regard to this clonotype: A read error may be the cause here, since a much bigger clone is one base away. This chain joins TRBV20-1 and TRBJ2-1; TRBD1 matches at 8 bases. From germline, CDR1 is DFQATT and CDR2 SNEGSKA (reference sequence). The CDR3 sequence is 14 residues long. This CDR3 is CKTQGAQFYNEQLF. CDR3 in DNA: TGCAAGACGCAGGGGGCTCAGTTCTACAATGAGCAGCTCTTC.

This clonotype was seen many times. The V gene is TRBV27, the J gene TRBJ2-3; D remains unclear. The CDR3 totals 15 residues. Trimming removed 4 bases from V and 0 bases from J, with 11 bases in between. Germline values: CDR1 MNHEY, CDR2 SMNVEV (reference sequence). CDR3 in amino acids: CASSSFQGSTDTQYF. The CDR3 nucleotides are TGTGCCAGCAGTTCTTTCCAAGGGAGCACAGATACGCAGTATTTT.

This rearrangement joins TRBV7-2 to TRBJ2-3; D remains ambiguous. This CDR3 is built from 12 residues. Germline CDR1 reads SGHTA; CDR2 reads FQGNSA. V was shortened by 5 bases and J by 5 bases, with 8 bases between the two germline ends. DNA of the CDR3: TGTGCCAGCAGCACGATAGGAGATACGCAGTATTTT. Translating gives CASSTIGDTQYF.

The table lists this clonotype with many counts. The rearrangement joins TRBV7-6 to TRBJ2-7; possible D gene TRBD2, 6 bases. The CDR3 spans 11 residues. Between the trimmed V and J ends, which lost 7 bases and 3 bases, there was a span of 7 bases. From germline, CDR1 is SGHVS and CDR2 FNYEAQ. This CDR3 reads CASKGGYEQYF. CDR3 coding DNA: TGTGCCAGCAAGGGAGGCTACGAGCAGTACTTC.

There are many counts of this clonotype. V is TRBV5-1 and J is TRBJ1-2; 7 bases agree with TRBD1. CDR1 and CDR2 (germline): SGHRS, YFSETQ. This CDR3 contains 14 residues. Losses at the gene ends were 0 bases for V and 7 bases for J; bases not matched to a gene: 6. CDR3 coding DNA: TGCGCCAGCAGCTTGGGCGGGACAGACACTGGCTACACCTTC. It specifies CASSLGGTDTGYTF.

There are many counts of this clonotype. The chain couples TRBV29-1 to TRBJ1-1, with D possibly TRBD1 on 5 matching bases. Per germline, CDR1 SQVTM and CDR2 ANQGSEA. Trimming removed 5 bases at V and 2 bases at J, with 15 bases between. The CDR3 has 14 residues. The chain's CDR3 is CSVRTGQFNTEAFF. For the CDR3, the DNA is TGCAGCGTTCGGACGGGGCAGTTCAACACTGAAGCTTTCTTT.

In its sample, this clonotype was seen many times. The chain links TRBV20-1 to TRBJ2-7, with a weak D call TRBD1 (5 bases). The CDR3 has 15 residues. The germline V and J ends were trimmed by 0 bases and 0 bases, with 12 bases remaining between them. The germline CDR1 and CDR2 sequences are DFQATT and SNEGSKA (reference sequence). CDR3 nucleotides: TGCAGTGCTAGAGAGCAGGACATTATCTCCTACGAGCAGTACTTC. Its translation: CSAREQDIISYEQYF.

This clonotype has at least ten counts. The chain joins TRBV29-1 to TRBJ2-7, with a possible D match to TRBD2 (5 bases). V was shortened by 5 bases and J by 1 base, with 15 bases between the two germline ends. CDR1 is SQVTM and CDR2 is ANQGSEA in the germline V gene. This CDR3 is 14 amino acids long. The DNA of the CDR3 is TGCAGCGTTCGGAAGGAGAGGGCTTCCTACGAGCAGTACTTC. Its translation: CSVRKERASYEQYF.

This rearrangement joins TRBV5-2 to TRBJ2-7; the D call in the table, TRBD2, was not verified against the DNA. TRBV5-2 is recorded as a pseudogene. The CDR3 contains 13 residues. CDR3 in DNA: TGTGCCATCAGCACTGGACTCGCCTACGAGCAGTACTTC. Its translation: CAISTGLAYEQYF.

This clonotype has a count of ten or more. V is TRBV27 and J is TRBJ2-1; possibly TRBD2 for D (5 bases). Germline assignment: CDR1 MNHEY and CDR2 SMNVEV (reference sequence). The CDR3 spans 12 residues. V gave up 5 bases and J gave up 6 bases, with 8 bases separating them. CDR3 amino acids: CASSEGGNEQFF. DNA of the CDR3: TGTGCCAGCAGTGAAGGAGGCAATGAGCAGTTCTTC.

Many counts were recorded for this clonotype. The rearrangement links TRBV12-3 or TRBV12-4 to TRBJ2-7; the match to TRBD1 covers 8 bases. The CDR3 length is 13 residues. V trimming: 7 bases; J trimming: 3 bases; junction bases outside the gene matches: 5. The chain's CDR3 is CASNRDRNYEQYF. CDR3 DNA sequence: TGTGCCAGCAACAGGGACAGGAACTACGAGCAGTACTTC.

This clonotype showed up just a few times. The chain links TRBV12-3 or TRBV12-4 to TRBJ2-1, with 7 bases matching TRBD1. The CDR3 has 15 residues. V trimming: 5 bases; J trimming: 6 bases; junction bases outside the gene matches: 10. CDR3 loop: CASSLTGRLGNEQFF. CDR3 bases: TGTGCCAGCAGTCTGACAGGGCGGCTGGGCAATGAGCAGTTCTTC.

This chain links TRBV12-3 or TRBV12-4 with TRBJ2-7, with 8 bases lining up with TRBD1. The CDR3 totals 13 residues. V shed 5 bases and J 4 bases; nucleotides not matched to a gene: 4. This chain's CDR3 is CASSPDREYEQYF. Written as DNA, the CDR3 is TGTGCCAGCAGTCCGGACAGGGAGTACGAGCAGTACTTC.

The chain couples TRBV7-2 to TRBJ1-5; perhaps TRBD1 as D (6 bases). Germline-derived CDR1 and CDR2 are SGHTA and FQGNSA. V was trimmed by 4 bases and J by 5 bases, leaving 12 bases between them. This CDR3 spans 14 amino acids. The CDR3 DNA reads TGTGCCAGCAGCTCCAGCAGGACAGATCAGCCCCAGCATTTT. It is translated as CASSSSRTDQPQHF. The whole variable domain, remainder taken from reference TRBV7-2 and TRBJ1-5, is GAGVSQSPSNKVTEKGKDVELRCDPISGHTALYWYRQSLGQGLEFLIYFQGNSAPDKSGLPSDRFSAERTGGSVSTLTIQRTQQEDSAVYLCASSSSRTDQPQHFGDGTRLSIL.

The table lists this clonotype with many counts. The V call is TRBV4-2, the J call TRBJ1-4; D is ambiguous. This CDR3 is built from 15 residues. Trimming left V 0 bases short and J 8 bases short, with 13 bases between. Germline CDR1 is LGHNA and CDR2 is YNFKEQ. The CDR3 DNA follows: TGTGCCAGCAGCCAAGAACGACTCATTACCGAAAAACTGTTTTTT. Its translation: CASSQERLITEKLFF.

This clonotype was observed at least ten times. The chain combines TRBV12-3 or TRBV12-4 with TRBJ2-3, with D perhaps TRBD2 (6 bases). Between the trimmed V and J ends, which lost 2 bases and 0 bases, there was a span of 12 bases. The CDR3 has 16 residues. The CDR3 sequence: CASSLNGGISTDTQYF. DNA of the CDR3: TGTGCCAGCAGTTTAAATGGCGGGATTAGCACAGATACGCAGTATTTT.

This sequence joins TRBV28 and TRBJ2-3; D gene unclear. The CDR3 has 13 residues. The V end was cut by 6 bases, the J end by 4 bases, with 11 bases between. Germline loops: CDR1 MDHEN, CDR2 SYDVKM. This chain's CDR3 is CASSGPKPDTQYF. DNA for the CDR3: TGTGCCAGCAGCGGACCGAAACCAGATACGCAGTATTTT.

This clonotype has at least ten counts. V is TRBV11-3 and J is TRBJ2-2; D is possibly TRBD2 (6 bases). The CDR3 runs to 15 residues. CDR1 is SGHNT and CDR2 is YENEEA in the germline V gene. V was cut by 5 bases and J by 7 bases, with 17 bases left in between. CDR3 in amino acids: CASSPTSQTGGELFF. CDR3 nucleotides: TGTGCCAGCAGCCCTACTAGCCAAACTGGCGGGGAGCTGTTTTTT.

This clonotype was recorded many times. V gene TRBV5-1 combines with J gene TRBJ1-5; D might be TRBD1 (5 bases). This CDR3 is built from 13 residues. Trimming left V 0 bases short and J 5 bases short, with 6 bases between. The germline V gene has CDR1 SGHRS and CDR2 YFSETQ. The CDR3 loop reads CASSLGDDQPQHF. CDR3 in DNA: TGCGCCAGCAGCTTGGGGGACGATCAGCCCCAGCATTTT.

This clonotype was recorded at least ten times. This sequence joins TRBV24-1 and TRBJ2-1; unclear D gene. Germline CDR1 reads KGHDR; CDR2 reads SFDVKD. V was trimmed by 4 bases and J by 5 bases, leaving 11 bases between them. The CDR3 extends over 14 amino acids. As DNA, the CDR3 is TGTGCCACCAGTGAGAGGCAGGTCCACAATGAGCAGTTCTTC. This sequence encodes CATSERQVHNEQFF.

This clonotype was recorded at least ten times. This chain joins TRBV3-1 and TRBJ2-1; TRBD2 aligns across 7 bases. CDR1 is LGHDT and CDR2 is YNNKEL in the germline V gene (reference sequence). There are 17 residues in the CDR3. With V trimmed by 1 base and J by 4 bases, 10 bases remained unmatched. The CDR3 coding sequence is TGTGCCAGCAGCCAAGGGTTTGGCGGGGGTGAATACAATGAGCAGTTCTTC. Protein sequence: CASSQGFGGGEYNEQFF.

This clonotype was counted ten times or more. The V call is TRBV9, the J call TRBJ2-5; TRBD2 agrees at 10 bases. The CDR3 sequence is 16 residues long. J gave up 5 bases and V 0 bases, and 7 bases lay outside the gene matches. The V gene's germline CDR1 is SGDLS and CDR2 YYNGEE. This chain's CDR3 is CASSVASGRAGETQYF. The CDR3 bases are TGTGCCAGCAGCGTAGCAAGCGGGAGGGCGGGGGAGACCCAGTACTTC. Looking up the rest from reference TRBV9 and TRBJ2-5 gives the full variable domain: DSGVTQTPKHLITATGQRVTLRCSPRSGDLSVYWYQQSLDQGLQFLIQYYNGEERAKGNILERFSAQQFPDLHSELNLSSLELGDSALYFCASSVASGRAGETQYFGPGTRLLVL.

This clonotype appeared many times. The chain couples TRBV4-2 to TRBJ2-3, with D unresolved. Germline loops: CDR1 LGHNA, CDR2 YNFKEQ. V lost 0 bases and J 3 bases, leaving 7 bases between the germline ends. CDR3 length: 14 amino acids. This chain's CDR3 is CASSQDTKTDTQYF. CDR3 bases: TGTGCCAGCAGCCAAGATACTAAGACAGATACGCAGTATTTT.

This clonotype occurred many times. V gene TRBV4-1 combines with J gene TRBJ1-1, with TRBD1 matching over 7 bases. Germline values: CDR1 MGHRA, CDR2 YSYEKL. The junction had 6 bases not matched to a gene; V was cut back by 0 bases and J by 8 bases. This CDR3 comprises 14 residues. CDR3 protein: CASSQDLRGQEAFF. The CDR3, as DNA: TGCGCCAGCAGCCAAGATCTTAGGGGGCAAGAAGCTTTCTTT.

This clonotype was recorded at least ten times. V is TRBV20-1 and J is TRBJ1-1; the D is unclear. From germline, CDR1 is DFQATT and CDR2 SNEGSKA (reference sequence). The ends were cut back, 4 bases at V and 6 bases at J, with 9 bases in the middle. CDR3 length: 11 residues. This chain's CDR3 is CSAIRRAEAFF. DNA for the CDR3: TGCAGTGCTATCAGGAGGGCTGAAGCTTTCTTT.

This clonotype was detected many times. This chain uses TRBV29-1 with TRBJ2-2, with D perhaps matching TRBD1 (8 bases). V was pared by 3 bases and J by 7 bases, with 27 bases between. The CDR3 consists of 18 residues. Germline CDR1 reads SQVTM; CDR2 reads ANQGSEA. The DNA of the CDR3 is TGCAGCGTTGATTCCGGCCCCGGGACAGGACCGGGGGGCGGGGAGCTGTTTTTT. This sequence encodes CSVDSGPGTGPGGGELFF.

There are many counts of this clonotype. CDR3 loop: CASSSLGEQYF. CDR3 nucleotide sequence: TGTGCCAGCAGCTCCCTGGGGGAGCAGTACTTC. This sequence joins TRBV7-2 and TRBJ2-7; D gene uncertain. The ends were cut back, 4 bases at V and 7 bases at J, with 8 bases in the middle. Germline CDR1 is SGHTA and CDR2 is FQGNSA. This CDR3 comprises 11 residues.

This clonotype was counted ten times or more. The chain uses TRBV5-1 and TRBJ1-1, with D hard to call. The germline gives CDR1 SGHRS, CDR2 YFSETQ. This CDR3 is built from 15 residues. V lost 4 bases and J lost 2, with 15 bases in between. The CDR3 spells CASSTVGPSNTEAFF. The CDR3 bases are TGCGCCAGCAGCACCGTCGGCCCCAGCAACACTGAAGCTTTCTTT. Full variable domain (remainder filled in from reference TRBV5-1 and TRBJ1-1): KAGVTQTPRYLIKTRGQQVTLSCSPISGHRSVSWYQQTPGQGLQFLFEYFSETQRNKGNFPGRFSGRQFSNSRSEMNVSTLELGDSALYLCASSTVGPSNTEAFFGQGTRLTVV.

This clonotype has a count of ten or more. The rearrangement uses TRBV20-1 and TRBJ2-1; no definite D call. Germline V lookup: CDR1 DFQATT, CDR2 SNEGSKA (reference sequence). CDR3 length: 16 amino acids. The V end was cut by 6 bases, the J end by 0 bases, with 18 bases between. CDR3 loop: CSALGRSAPSYNEQFF. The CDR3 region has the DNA TGCAGTGCCTTAGGAAGGTCAGCCCCCTCCTACAATGAGCAGTTCTTC.